These 15 T cell receptor beta chains were all obtained from the same sample, sequenced in a study of PD-1 blockade in classical Hodgkin lymphoma. Generated by immunoSEQ multiplex PCR, the TCRdb table keeps only in-frame clones and is missing some. The sample lists tens of thousands of clones; roughly 80% were seen once. Following autologous stem cell transplantation, relapse occurred in every patient, and exposure to brentuximab vedotin varied. The input for sequencing was peripheral blood mononuclear cells (PBMCs), taken at baseline. All receptors derive from a human donor with classical Hodgkin lymphoma.

With regard to this clone: The same CDR3 arises from other DNA sequences in this sample as well. V is TRBV18 and J is TRBJ2-5; no firm D call. The CDR3 sequence is 13 residues long. CDR1 is KGHSH and CDR2 is LQKENI in the germline V gene. Trimming pared 2 bases from V and 5 bases from J, leaving 9 bases between. The CDR3 DNA follows: TGTGCCAGCTCACCAGGCCTGAAGGAGACCCAGTACTTC. Translation: CASSPGLKETQYF.

The chain couples TRBV19 to TRBJ1-1, with D unresolved. From germline, CDR1 is LNHDA and CDR2 SQIVND (reference sequence). This CDR3 region has 11 residues. Trimming took 5 bases from V and 5 from J, leaving 6 bases between them. The CDR3 DNA is TGTGCCAGTAGTCCCCCTACTGAAGCTTTCTTT. It is translated as CASSPPTEAFF.

This clone was counted between two and nine times. The DNA of the CDR3 is TGTGCCAGCACCGATGGGAGGGGCCTCCAAGAGACCCAGTACTTC. Protein sequence: CASTDGRGLQETQYF. This chain joins TRBV7-9 and TRBJ2-5; 7 bases map to TRBD2. The CDR3 is 15 amino acids. Trimming cost V 7 bases and J 1 base; bases outside gene matches: 9. Per the germline V gene, CDR1 is SEHNR and CDR2 is FQNEAQ (reference sequence).

This clone was observed a few times. V is TRBV27 and J is TRBJ1-4; possible D gene TRBD1, 5 bases. This CDR3 has 14 residues. V shed 3 bases and J shed 8 bases, with 13 bases lying between them. The germline V gene has CDR1 MNHEY and CDR2 SMNVEV (reference sequence). CDR3: CASSFFQGQEKLFF. CDR3 DNA sequence: TGTGCCAGCAGTTTTTTTCAGGGCCAGGAAAAACTGTTTTTT.

This clone was detected ten times or more. J is TRBJ1-4 and V is TRBV7-9; 8 nucleotides match TRBD1. This CDR3 is built from 16 residues. CDR1 and CDR2 from the germline V gene are SEHNR and FQNEAQ (reference sequence). The J segment lost 7 bases and the V segment lost 5 bases, leaving 12 bases of the junction unmatched. CDR3 region: CASSQRGGQGGEKLFF. The DNA of the CDR3 is TGTGCCAGCAGCCAAAGGGGAGGACAGGGAGGTGAAAAACTGTTTTTT.

The rearrangement uses TRBV4-1 and TRBJ2-5, with TRBD1 identical over 7 bases. Germline V gives CDR1 MGHRA, CDR2 YSYEKL. Trimming at V came to 1 base and at J to 2 bases, leaving 1 base not matched to a gene. The CDR3 totals 14 residues. This CDR3 reads CASSQVRGQETQYF. In nucleotides, the CDR3 is TGCGCCAGCAGCCAAGTCAGGGGGCAAGAGACCCAGTACTTC.

The chain has TRBV19 and TRBJ2-1; 10 positions match TRBD2. CDR1 and CDR2 (germline): LNHDA, SQIVND (reference sequence). CDR3 length: 15 amino acids. V lost 3 bases and J lost 6; bases outside the gene matches: 5. DNA of the CDR3: TGTGCCAGTAGTATTGGCGCTAGCGGGAGCAATGAGCAGTTCTTC. Translation: CASSIGASGSNEQFF. The full variable domain, with the rest looked up from reference TRBV19 and TRBJ2-1, is DGGITQSPKYLFRKEGQNVTLSCEQNLNHDAMYWYRQDPGQGLRLIYYSQIVNDFQKGDIAEGYSVSREKKESFPLTVTSAQKNPTAFYLCASSIGASGSNEQFFGPGTRLTVL.

V usage is TRBV14 and J usage is TRBJ1-2; D gene unclear. CDR3 size: 15 residues. CDR1 is SGHDN, CDR2 FVKESK, per germline. Trimming stripped 1 base from V and 3 bases from J, with 12 bases between. CDR3: CASSQGPESYYGYTF. DNA of the CDR3: TGTGCCAGCAGCCAAGGACCAGAATCTTACTATGGCTACACCTTC.

V and J are TRBV7-8 and TRBJ1-1; D call uncertain. The CDR3 is 12 residues long. Germline V gives CDR1 SGHVS, CDR2 FQNEAQ. V was pared by 4 bases and J by 4 bases, with 7 bases between. For the CDR3, the DNA is TGTGCCAGCAGCTCGACATTCACTGAAGCTTTCTTT. It specifies CASSSTFTEAFF.

The chain carries TRBV5-1 and TRBJ2-3; D is perhaps TRBD1 or TRBD2 (5 bases each). This CDR3 comprises 14 residues. Germline V gene lookup returns CDR1 SGHRS and CDR2 YFSETQ. V was cut by 3 bases and J by 6 bases, with 14 bases left in between. The CDR3 here is CASSSAWDPDTQYF. The CDR3 DNA reads as TGCGCCAGCAGCTCCGCCTGGGACCCCGATACGCAGTATTTT.

This rearrangement joins TRBV6-5 to TRBJ1-2; no clear D gene. Trimming removed 8 bases at V and 2 bases at J, with 6 bases between. The germline V gene has CDR1 MNHEY and CDR2 SVGAGI. This CDR3 is 11 amino acids long. The CDR3 DNA reads TGTGCCAGCGGGCAGAACTATGGCTACACCTTC. It translates to CASGQNYGYTF.

The V gene is TRBV18, the J gene TRBJ2-2; TRBD1 matches 9 bases. V shed 6 bases, J shed 2 bases, and the junction held 19 bases outside the gene matches. Germline lookup yields CDR1 KGHSH and CDR2 LQKENI. The CDR3 spans 20 residues. The CDR3 DNA follows: TGTGCCAGCTCTCTTAGTCCCGGGACAGGGACCCTTTCTAACACCGGGGAGCTGTTTTTT. Amino acids: CASSLSPGTGTLSNTGELFF.

The count of this clone is one. CDR3 sequence reads: CASSLGRPSSYNEQFF. For the CDR3, the DNA is TGTGCCAGCAGCCTGGGAAGGCCGAGCTCCTACAATGAGCAGTTCTTC. This rearrangement joins TRBV5-4 to TRBJ2-1; D gene ambiguous. Germline V lookup: CDR1 SGHNT, CDR2 YYREEE (reference sequence). The CDR3 is 16 residues long. Between the trimmed V and J ends, which lost 4 bases and 0 bases, there was a span of 14 bases.

The CDR3: CASSSPVGRHGYTF. The CDR3 region has the DNA TGTGCCAGCAGCTCCCCGGTAGGGAGGCATGGCTACACCTTC. The chain has TRBV11-3 and TRBJ1-2; D is uncertain. V gave up 4 bases and J gave up 6 bases, with 15 bases separating them. This CDR3 is 14 amino acids long. Germline V gene data show CDR1 as SGHNT and CDR2 as YENEEA.

J is TRBJ2-7 and V is TRBV11-2; tentative D call: TRBD2 (6 bases). There are 14 residues in the CDR3. From germline, CDR1 is SGHAT and CDR2 FQNNGV. V shed 5 bases and J shed 2 bases, with 13 bases lying between them. CDR3 bases: TGTGCCAGCAGCAGCGGGTCGGGGACCTACGAGCAGTACTTC. It encodes CASSSGSGTYEQYF.